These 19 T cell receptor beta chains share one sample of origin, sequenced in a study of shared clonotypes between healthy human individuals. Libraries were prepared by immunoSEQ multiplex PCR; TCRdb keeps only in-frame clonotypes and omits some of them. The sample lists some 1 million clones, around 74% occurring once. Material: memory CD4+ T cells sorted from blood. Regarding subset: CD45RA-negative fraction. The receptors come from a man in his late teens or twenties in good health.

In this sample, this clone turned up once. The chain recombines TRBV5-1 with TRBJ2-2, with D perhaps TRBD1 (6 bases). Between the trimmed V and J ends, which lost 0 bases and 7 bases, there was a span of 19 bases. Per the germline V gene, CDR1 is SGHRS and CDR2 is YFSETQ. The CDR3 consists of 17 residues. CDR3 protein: CASSLEWGQGFDGELFF. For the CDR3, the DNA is TGCGCCAGCAGCTTGGAATGGGGTCAGGGGTTTGACGGGGAGCTGTTTTTT.

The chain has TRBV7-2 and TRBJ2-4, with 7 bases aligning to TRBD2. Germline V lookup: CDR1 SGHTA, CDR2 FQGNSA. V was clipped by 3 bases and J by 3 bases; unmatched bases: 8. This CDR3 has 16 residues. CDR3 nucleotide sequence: TGTGCCAGCAGCTTTATAGCGGGTCGGGGCAAAAACATTCAGTACTTC. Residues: CASSFIAGRGKNIQYF.

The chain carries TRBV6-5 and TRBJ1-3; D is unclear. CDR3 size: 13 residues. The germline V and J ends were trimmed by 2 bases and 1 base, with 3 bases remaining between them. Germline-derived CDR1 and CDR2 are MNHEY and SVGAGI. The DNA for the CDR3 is TGTGCCAGCAGTTACGATTCTGGAAACACCATATATTTT. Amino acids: CASSYDSGNTIYF.

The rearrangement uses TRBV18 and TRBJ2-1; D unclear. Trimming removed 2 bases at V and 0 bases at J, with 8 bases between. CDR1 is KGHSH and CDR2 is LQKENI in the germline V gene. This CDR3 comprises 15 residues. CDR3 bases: TGTGCCAGCTCACCAGCAGGAAGCTCCTACAATGAGCAGTTCTTC. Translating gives CASSPAGSSYNEQFF.

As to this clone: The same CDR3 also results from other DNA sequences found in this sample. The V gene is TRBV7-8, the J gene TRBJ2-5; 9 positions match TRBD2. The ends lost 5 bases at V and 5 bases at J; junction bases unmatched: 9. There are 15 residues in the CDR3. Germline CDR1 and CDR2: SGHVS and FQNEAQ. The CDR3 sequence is CASSMRGGGLETQYF. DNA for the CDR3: TGTGCCAGCAGCATGCGGGGGGGAGGTTTGGAGACCCAGTACTTC. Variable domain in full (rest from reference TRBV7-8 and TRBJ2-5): GAGVSQSPRYKVAKRGQDVALRCDPISGHVSLFWYQQALGQGPEFLTYFQNEAQLDKSGLPSDRFFAERPEGSVSTLKIQRTQQEDSAVYLCASSMRGGGLETQYFGPGTRLLVL.

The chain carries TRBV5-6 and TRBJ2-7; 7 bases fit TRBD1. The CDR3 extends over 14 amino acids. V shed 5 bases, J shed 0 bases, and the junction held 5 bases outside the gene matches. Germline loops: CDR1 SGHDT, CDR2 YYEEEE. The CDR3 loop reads CASRLRDSSYEQYF. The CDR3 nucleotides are TGTGCCAGCAGGCTCCGGGACAGCTCCTACGAGCAGTACTTC.

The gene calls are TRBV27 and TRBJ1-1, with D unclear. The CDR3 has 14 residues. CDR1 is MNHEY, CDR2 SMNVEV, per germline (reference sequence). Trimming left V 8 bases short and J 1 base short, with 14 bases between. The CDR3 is CASRGSGRNTEAFF. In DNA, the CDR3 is TGTGCCAGCCGCGGCTCAGGCCGGAACACTGAAGCTTTCTTT.

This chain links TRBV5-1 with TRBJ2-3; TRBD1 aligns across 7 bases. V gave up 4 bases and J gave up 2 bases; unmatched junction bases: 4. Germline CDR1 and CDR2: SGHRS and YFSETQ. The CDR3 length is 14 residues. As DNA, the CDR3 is TGCGCCAGCAGCGCAGACAGGGCCACAGATACGCAGTATTTT. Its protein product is CASSADRATDTQYF.

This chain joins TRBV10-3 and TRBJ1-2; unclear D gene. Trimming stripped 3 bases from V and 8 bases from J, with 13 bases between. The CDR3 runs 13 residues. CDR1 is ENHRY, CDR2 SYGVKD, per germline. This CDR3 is CAISDERTRGYTF. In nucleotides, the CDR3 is TGTGCCATCAGTGATGAAAGGACGAGGGGCTACACCTTC.

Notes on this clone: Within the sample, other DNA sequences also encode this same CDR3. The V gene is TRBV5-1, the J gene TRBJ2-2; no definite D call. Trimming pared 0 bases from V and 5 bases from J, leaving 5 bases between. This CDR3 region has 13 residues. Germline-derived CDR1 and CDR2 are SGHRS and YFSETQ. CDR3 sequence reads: CASSLDPTGELFF. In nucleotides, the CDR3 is TGCGCCAGCAGCTTGGATCCAACCGGGGAGCTGTTTTTT.

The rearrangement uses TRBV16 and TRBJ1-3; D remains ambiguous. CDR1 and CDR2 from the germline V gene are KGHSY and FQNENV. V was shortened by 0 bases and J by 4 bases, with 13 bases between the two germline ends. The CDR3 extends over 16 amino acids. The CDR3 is CASSQSWAAQGNTIYF. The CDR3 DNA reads TGTGCCAGCAGCCAATCCTGGGCAGCCCAAGGAAACACCATATATTTT.

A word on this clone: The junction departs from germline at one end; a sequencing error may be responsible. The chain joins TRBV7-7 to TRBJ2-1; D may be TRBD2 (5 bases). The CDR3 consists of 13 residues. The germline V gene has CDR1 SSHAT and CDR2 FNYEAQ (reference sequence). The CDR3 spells CASSLGLANEQFF. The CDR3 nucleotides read TGTGCTAGCAGCTTAGGGCTAGCCAATGAGCAGTTCTTC.

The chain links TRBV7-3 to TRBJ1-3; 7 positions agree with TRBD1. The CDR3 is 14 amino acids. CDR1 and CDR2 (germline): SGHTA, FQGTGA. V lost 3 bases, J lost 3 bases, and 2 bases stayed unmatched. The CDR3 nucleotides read TGTGCCAGCAGCTTCGGGACAGATGGAAACACCATATATTTT. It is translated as CASSFGTDGNTIYF.

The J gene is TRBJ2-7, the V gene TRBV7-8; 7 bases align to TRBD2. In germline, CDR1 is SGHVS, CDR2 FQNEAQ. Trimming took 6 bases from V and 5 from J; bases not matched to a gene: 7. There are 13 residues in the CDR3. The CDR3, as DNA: TGTGCCAGCAGTAGATCGAGCGGGAACGAGCAGTACTTC. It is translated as CASSRSSGNEQYF.

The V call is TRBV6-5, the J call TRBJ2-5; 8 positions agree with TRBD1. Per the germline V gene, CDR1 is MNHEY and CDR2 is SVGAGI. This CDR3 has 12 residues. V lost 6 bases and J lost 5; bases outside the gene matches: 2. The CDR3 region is CASRQGGETQYF. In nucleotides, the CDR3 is TGTGCCAGCAGACAGGGGGGCGAGACCCAGTACTTC.

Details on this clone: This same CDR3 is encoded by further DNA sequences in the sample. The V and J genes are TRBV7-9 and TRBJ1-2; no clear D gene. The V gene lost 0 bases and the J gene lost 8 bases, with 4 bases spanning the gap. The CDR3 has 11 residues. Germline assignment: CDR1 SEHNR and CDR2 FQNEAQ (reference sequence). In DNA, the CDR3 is TGTGCCAGCAGCTTAGCGCTGGGCTACACCTTC. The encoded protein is CASSLALGYTF.

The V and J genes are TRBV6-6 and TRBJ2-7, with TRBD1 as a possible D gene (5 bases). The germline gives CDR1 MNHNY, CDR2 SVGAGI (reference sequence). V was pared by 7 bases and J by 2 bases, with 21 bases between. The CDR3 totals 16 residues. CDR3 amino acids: CASTDLSVGPTYEQYF. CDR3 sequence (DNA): TGTGCCAGCACCGATCTCAGCGTGGGGCCCACCTACGAGCAGTACTTC.

The CDR3 sequence is CASSPQMGQEQYF. CDR3 bases: TGTGCCAGCTCACCGCAGATGGGGCAGGAGCAGTACTTC. The chain couples TRBV18 to TRBJ2-7, with D possibly TRBD1 on 5 matching bases. The V gene's germline CDR1 is KGHSH and CDR2 LQKENI. The CDR3 consists of 13 residues. V was cut by 3 bases and J by 7 bases, with 13 bases left in between.

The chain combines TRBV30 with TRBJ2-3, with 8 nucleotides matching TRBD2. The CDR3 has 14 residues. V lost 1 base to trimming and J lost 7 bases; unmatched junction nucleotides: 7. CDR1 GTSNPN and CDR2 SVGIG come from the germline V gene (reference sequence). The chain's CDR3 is CAWSDPRGGNTQYF. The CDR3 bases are TGTGCCTGGAGTGACCCCCGGGGGGGAAATACGCAGTATTTT.